The 13 T cell receptor beta chains listed next were all sequenced from one sample in a study of blood T cell repertoires in COVID-19. Using immunoSEQ multiplex PCR, the repertoire was profiled, and TCRdb retains in-frame clones only, with some absent. The sample includes some 19,000 clones, roughly 85% of them seen just once. The source material was peripheral blood. The receptors derive from an elderly man with acute or convalescent COVID-19.

The rearrangement joins TRBV7-2 to TRBJ1-3; no firm D call. Germline CDR1 is SGHTA and CDR2 is FQGNSA. Trimming removed 7 bases at V and 4 bases at J, with 17 bases between. The CDR3 is made up of 15 amino acids. The CDR3 DNA is TGTGCCAGCACCTCGACTGGGTCCGGAGGAAACACCATATATTTT. Protein: CASTSTGSGGNTIYF. Together with reference TRBV7-2 and TRBJ1-3, the CDR3 gives the full variable domain: GAGVSQSPSNKVTEKGKDVELRCDPISGHTALYWYRQSLGQGLEFLIYFQGNSAPDKSGLPSDRFSAERTGGSVSTLTIQRTQQEDSAVYLCASTSTGSGGNTIYFGEGSWLTVV.

The CDR3 DNA follows: TGTGCCAGCAGCTCCCGGGGGGGTAATGAGCAGTTCTTC. It specifies CASSSRGGNEQFF. V and J are TRBV11-3 and TRBJ2-1, with TRBD2 matching over 8 bases. Trimming at V came to 4 bases and at J to 7 bases, leaving 3 bases not matched to a gene. Germline CDR1 SGHNT, CDR2 YENEEA. The CDR3 covers 13 residues.

J is TRBJ1-5 and V is TRBV2; TRBD1 matches 8 bases. The CDR3 extends over 15 amino acids. Per the germline V gene, CDR1 is SNHLY and CDR2 is FYNNEI. The V and J ends lost 5 bases and 5 bases, in that order; junction bases with no gene match: 8. Here the CDR3 reads CASSLRGLRDQPQHF. The CDR3 DNA is TGTGCCAGCAGTCTCAGGGGGCTTCGAGATCAGCCCCAGCATTTT. Full variable domain (outside the CDR3, taken from reference TRBV2 and TRBJ1-5): EPEVTQTPSHQVTQMGQEVILRCVPISNHLYFYWYRQILGQKVEFLVSFYNNEISEKSEIFDDQFSVERPDGSNFTLKIRSTKLEDSAMYFCASSLRGLRDQPQHFGDGTRLSIL.

The rearrangement uses TRBV7-9 and TRBJ1-4; no reliable D call. CDR1 and CDR2 (germline): SEHNR, FQNEAQ (reference sequence). This CDR3 spans 13 amino acids. V lost 4 bases, J lost 8 bases, and 11 bases lay in between. CDR3 sequence: CASSSGLMEKLFF. CDR3 DNA sequence: TGTGCCAGCAGCTCCGGACTGATGGAAAAACTGTTTTTT.

This clone was counted between two and nine times. The chain joins TRBV2 to TRBJ2-6; no firm D call. This CDR3 spans 14 amino acids. Trimming cost V 9 bases and J 0 bases, with 9 bases left between them. The germline gives CDR1 SNHLY, CDR2 FYNNEI. CDR3 residues: CASLSRSGANVLTF. The CDR3 nucleotides are TGTGCCAGTCTATCCCGCTCTGGGGCCAACGTCCTGACTTTC.

The V gene is TRBV27, the J gene TRBJ1-1, with TRBD1 identical over 7 bases. CDR1 is MNHEY and CDR2 is SMNVEV in the germline V gene (reference sequence). The ends lost 6 bases at V and 4 bases at J; junction bases unmatched: 11. This CDR3 contains 15 residues. The CDR3 region is CASRRSTGAITEAFF. CDR3 sequence (DNA): TGTGCCAGCAGACGAAGCACAGGGGCCATCACTGAAGCTTTCTTT.

The chain links TRBV6-1 to TRBJ1-5, with TRBD1 identical over 10 bases. V trimming: 2 bases; J trimming: 9 bases; junction bases outside the gene matches: 16. Looked up from germline, CDR1 is MNHNS and CDR2 is SASEGT. CDR3 length: 18 residues. The CDR3 region has the DNA TGTGCCAGCAGTGAACGAACCACCGGGACAGGGGCCTCTCGGCCCCAGCATTTT. Amino acids: CASSERTTGTGASRPQHF.

This chain uses TRBV3-1 (or the pseudogene TRBV3-2) with TRBJ1-2, with D possibly TRBD1 on 5 matching bases. The CDR3 has 14 residues. Germline assignment: CDR1 LGHDT and CDR2 YNNKEL (reference sequence). Trimming left V 1 base short and J 7 bases short, with 13 bases between. The CDR3 coding sequence is TGTGCCAGCAGCCAAGGGCAGGGCTTTGGTGGCTACACCTTC. This gives the protein CASSQGQGFGGYTF.

Regarding this clone: Other DNA sequences in the sample encode the same CDR3. This chain connects TRBV9 to TRBJ2-3, with D maybe TRBD1 (6 bases). The V end lost 3 bases, the J end lost 2 bases, and 13 bases lay between the germline ends. Per the germline V gene, CDR1 is SGDLS and CDR2 is YYNGEE. This CDR3 has 15 amino acids. The CDR3 bases are TGTGCCAGCAGCGCCTCACAGGGAGTCACAGATACGCAGTATTTT. It is translated as CASSASQGVTDTQYF.

V usage is TRBV30 and J usage is TRBJ1-1; the D is unclear. This CDR3 region has 13 residues. Trimming left V 3 bases short and J 10 bases short, with 18 bases between. CDR1 and CDR2 from the germline V gene are GTSNPN and SVGIG (reference sequence). This chain's CDR3 is CAWSRGLAVGAFF. CDR3 coding DNA: TGTGCCTGGAGCCGGGGTTTGGCCGTCGGAGCTTTCTTT.

The chain couples TRBV27 to TRBJ2-7; the D is unclear. This CDR3 has 15 amino acids. The V and J ends lost 3 bases and 2 bases respectively, with 14 bases between them. Germline V gives CDR1 MNHEY, CDR2 SMNVEV (reference sequence). CDR3 in amino acids: CASSFGWQVTYEQYF. The CDR3 region has the DNA TGTGCCAGCAGTTTTGGGTGGCAGGTTACCTACGAGCAGTACTTC.

This chain uses TRBV19 with TRBJ1-6; 7 bases align to TRBD1. Per germline, CDR1 LNHDA and CDR2 SQIVND (reference sequence). CDR3 size: 16 residues. Losses at the gene ends were 1 base for V and 9 bases for J; bases not matched to a gene: 9. Here the CDR3 DNA reads TGTGCCAGTAGTATAGCGGGGACAAGGGGGCTTTCACCCCTCCACTTT. Amino acid sequence: CASSIAGTRGLSPLHF.

This chain connects TRBV15 to TRBJ1-6; D unclear. There are 15 residues in the CDR3. Germline loops: CDR1 LNHNV, CDR2 YYDKDF (reference sequence). V was cut by 0 bases and J by 7 bases, with 10 bases left in between. The CDR3 DNA sequence: TGTGCCACCAGCAGAGATTACAGTTTAAATTCACCCCTCCACTTT. Its translation is CATSRDYSLNSPLHF.